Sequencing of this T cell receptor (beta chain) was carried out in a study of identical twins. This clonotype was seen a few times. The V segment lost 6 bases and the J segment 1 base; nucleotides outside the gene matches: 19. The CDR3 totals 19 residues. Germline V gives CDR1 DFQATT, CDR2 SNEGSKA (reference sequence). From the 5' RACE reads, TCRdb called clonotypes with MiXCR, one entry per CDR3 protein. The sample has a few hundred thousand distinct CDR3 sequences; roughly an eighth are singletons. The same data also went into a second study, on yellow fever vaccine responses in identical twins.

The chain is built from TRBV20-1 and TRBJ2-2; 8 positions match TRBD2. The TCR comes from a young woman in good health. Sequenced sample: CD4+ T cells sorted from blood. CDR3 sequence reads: CSARSVSGGPTGNTGELFF. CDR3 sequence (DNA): TGCAGTGCCAGGTCCGTGAGCGGGGGACCAACAGGGAACACCGGGGAGCTGTTTTTT.